The 26 T cell receptor beta chains given below trace back to one sample, sequenced in a study of tumor-infiltrating lymphocytes in primary liver carcinoma. Blood RNA originated from unsorted whole blood, with germline DNA additionally extracted. Researchers generated TCR beta cDNA from about 460 ng of total RNA, relying on a constant-region primer. Library construction for TCR beta comprised three nested multiplex PCR rounds performed with slightly modified ARM-PCR. The study ran its first two PCR rounds for nine to eleven cycles each, using TRBV1-TRBV30 forward primers and a C-beta reverse primer. From the multiplex PCR reads, TCRdb called clonotypes with MiXCR, one entry per CDR3 protein. The sample shows approximately 330,000 distinct CDR3 sequences, around three fifths of them seen only once. Sequencing was done on a sample of peripheral blood. The source of these receptors is a man aged 35-49 years with primary liver carcinoma and hepatitis B virus infection.

This clonotype was picked up one time. The rearrangement uses TRBV4-3 and TRBJ2-1; D is unclear. Germline-derived CDR1 and CDR2 are LGHNA and YSLEER. V was trimmed by 0 bases and J by 3 bases, leaving 15 bases between them. The CDR3 sequence is 17 residues long. The CDR3 sequence: CASSQDPGSSCYNEQFF. CDR3 DNA: TGCGCCAGCAGCCAAGACCCTGGCAGCAGCTGCTACAATGAGCAGTTCTTC.

Details on this clonotype: A clone one base away is much larger, so this may be a read error. The chain carries TRBV4-2 and TRBJ1-3; D possibly corresponds to TRBD1 (6 bases). Germline V gene sequence: CDR1 LGHNA, CDR2 YNFKEQ. The CDR3 totals 14 residues. The DNA of the CDR3 is TGTGTCAGCAGCCAAGGGGGGCTGGGAAACACCATATATTTT. Residues: CVSSQGGLGNTIYF.

About this clonotype itself: Since a much larger clone is just one base distant, this may be a read error. The V and J genes are TRBV29-1 and TRBJ1-1; D possibly corresponds to TRBD1 (5 bases). The CDR3 spans 15 residues. Germline CDR1 and CDR2: SQVTM and ANQGSEA. The CDR3 DNA reads as TGCAGCGTTCCGATCCGGGGCAGGGCTGACACTGAAGCTTCCTTT. Protein: CSVPIRGRADTEASF.

A remark on this clonotype: A much larger clone differs by one base, so this may be a read error. The chain employs TRBV4-1 and TRBJ2-7; 7 nucleotides agree with TRBD2. Germline CDR1 reads MGHRA; CDR2 reads YSYEKL. This CDR3 has 15 amino acids. The CDR3 spells CASSRGGGLSYERYF. CDR3 coding DNA: TGCGCCAGCAGCCGGGGGGGAGGGCTCTCCTACGAGCGGTACTTC.

V gene TRBV11-2 combines with J gene TRBJ2-7; 8 nucleotides line up with TRBD2. The V and J ends lost 4 bases and 3 bases, in that order; junction bases with no gene match: 8. Germline V lookup: CDR1 SGHAT, CDR2 FQNNGV. There are 15 residues in the CDR3. DNA of the CDR3: TGTGCCAGCAGCTGGGCAGTAGCGGGAATCTACGAGCAGTACTTC. It translates to CASSWAVAGIYEQYF.

This clonotype was observed a few times. No conserved phenylalanine or tryptophan is present at the end of the CDR3, so a read error is the likely explanation. The CDR3 sequence is CASPPREGSYEQYL. DNA of the CDR3: TGTGCAAGCCCTCCGCGGGAGGGGTCCTACGAGCAGTACTTA. The rearrangement joins TRBV6-1 to TRBJ2-7, with TRBD2 matching over 9 bases. The CDR3 length is 14 residues. Germline V gene data show CDR1 as MNHNS and CDR2 as SASEGT.

As regards this clonotype: A much larger clone differs by one base, so this may be a read error. Since no conserved phenylalanine or tryptophan closes the CDR3, a read error is the likely cause. The V and J genes are TRBV10-3 and TRBJ2-1, with D perhaps matching TRBD1 or TRBD2 (7 bases each). The CDR3 loop spans 14 amino acids. Germline V gene data show CDR1 as ENHRY and CDR2 as SYGVKD. The germline V and J ends were trimmed by 10 bases and 7 bases, with 20 bases remaining between them. The CDR3 nucleotides are TGTGCCACATTACGACTAGCAGGGGGTAATGAGCAGTTCTTG. It specifies CATLRLAGGNEQFL.

The chain combines TRBV4-1 with TRBJ2-1, with D perhaps assigned TRBD1 or TRBD2 (5 bases each). This CDR3 region has 14 residues. CDR1 and CDR2 (germline): MGHRA, YSYEKL. V was trimmed by 4 bases and J by 6 bases, leaving 13 bases between them. The DNA of the CDR3 is TGCGCCAGCAGCCCGGGACCAGTTAGCAATGAGCAGTTCTTC. It codes for CASSPGPVSNEQFF.

Ten or more counts support this clonotype. The genes are TRBV6-1 and TRBJ1-2; D is uncertain. The CDR3 loop spans 14 amino acids. In germline, CDR1 is MNHNS, CDR2 SASEGT. Trimming took 5 bases from V and 7 from J, leaving 17 bases between them. CDR3 region: CASSKRTLNAGYTF. CDR3 DNA: TGTGCCAGCAGTAAAAGGACGCTAAATGCTGGCTACACCTTC.

This clonotype has at least ten counts. V usage is TRBV5-6 and J usage is TRBJ2-1, with D possibly matching TRBD2 (5 bases). The CDR3 totals 15 residues. Trimming took off 0 bases at V and 0 bases at J, with 7 bases between the two ends. CDR1 is SGHDT and CDR2 is YYEEEE in the germline V gene. CDR3 nucleotide sequence: TGTGCCAGCAGCTTGGGAGCGGACTCCTACAATGAGCAGTTCTTC. This gives the protein CASSLGADSYNEQFF.

Remarks on this clonotype: This may arise from a read error, as a much more abundant clone is one base away. The V call is TRBV6-2 or TRBV6-3, the J call TRBJ2-7; TRBD2 agrees at 7 bases. Germline V CDR1 and CDR2: MNHEY, SVGEGT. The CDR3 is 16 amino acids. The J segment lost 1 base and the V segment lost 5 bases, leaving 11 bases of the junction unmatched. CDR3 nucleotide sequence: TGTGCCAGCAGTACCGGACTAGTGGGAGGGTCCTACGAGCAGTACTTC. This gives the protein CASSTGLVGGSYEQYF.

A note on this clonotype: At one boundary the junction diverges from the germline segment, which might be a read error. J is TRBJ2-5 and V is TRBV4-2; TRBD2 matches at 8 bases. Per germline, CDR1 LGHNA and CDR2 YNFKEQ. The CDR3 runs to 16 residues. Written as DNA, the CDR3 is TGTGCCAGCAACCAAGATTCGGGGGGGCCGGGTGAGACCCAGTACTTC. Amino acid sequence: CASNQDSGGPGETQYF.

With respect to this clonotype: This may be a read error: a much more frequent sequence differs by one nucleotide. The chain recombines TRBV10-3 with TRBJ2-7, with TRBD1 matching over 8 bases. The CDR3 consists of 13 residues. Germline loops: CDR1 ENHRY, CDR2 SYGVKD. CDR3 sequence: CAIGEDRVSEQYF. The CDR3 DNA reads as TGTGCCATCGGTGAGGACAGGGTCTCCGAGCAGTACTTC.

With respect to this clonotype: An end of the junction does not agree with germline; a read error may underlie this. The chain employs TRBV11-2 and TRBJ2-5, with D possibly being TRBD1 (6 bases). This CDR3 contains 16 residues. Germline V lookup: CDR1 SGHAT, CDR2 FQNNGV. The CDR3 nucleotides read TGTGCCAGCAGCTTAACCGTTTCAGGGGTCAAAGAGACCCAGTATTTC. Protein sequence: CASSLTVSGVKETQYF.

The chain is built from TRBV11-2 and TRBJ2-5, with D possibly called TRBD1 or TRBD2 (6 bases each). Trimming stripped 8 bases from V and 6 bases from J, with 22 bases between. CDR3 length: 15 amino acids. Germline V gene lookup returns CDR1 SGHAT and CDR2 FQNNGV. The CDR3 DNA reads as TGTGCCAGCGCCCCGTCGGCGGGACAAGCAAAGACCCAGTACTTC. It specifies CASAPSAGQAKTQYF.

J is TRBJ1-2 and V is TRBV10-2, with no clear D. The V gene's germline CDR1 is WSHSY and CDR2 SAAADI. The CDR3 is 15 residues long. V lost 2 bases and J lost 13, with 23 bases in between. As DNA, the CDR3 is TGCGCCAGCAGTGAGCCTAGGTTTGAGGTCCGCCATCTCACCTTC. It codes for CASSEPRFEVRHLTF.

The rearrangement joins TRBV6-1 to TRBJ1-5; D gene unclear. Germline V CDR1 and CDR2: MNHNS, SASEGT. The CDR3 is 14 residues long. Trimming stripped 8 bases from V and 0 bases from J, with 11 bases between. The CDR3 protein is CASPPLNSNQPQHF. The DNA of the CDR3 is TGTGCCAGCCCGCCACTCAATAGCAATCAGCCCCAGCATTTT.

Comments on this clonotype: A much larger clone is a single base away; this may be a read error. The chain recombines TRBV5-4 with TRBJ2-3, with a possible D match to TRBD2 (6 bases). Germline V gives CDR1 SGHNT, CDR2 YYREEE (reference sequence). The CDR3 runs 16 residues. Trimming stripped 3 bases from V and 2 bases from J, with 16 bases between. The CDR3 here is CASSWRCGTFTDTQYF. The CDR3 DNA follows: TGTGCCAGCAGCTGGAGGTGCGGGACCTTCACAGATACGCAGTATTTT.

The rearrangement joins TRBV5-4 to TRBJ2-2; 10 positions agree with TRBD2. V shed 0 bases, J shed 9 bases, and the junction held 5 bases outside the gene matches. The CDR3 is made up of 15 amino acids. Germline assignment: CDR1 SGHNT and CDR2 YYREEE (reference sequence). The CDR3 loop is CASSLELAGTWELFF. The CDR3 DNA follows: TGTGCCAGCAGCTTGGAACTAGCGGGAACCTGGGAGCTGTTTTTT.

Concerning this clonotype itself: The junction departs from the called germline gene at one end, perhaps through a read error. The genes are TRBV6-6 and TRBJ1-2; a possible D gene is TRBD1 (6 bases). This CDR3 region has 14 residues. Per germline, CDR1 MNHNY and CDR2 SVGAGI (reference sequence). CDR3 DNA: TGTGCCAGCACCTTACAGTCGGACAGCTATGGTTACACCTTC. It yields the protein CASTLQSDSYGYTF.

Of note for this clonotype: Possible read error: a much larger clone is one base away. The genes are TRBV4-1 and TRBJ2-2; TRBD1 matches 7 bases. The germline V gene has CDR1 MGHRA and CDR2 YSYEKL. The CDR3 sequence is 14 residues long. The CDR3 sequence: CASSRQGFTEELFF. In DNA form, the CDR3 reads TGCGCCAGCAGCCGACAGGGCTTTACCGAGGAGCTGTTTTTT.

To note about this clonotype: An end of the junction does not agree with germline; a read error may underlie this. This chain joins TRBV11-2 and TRBJ1-2; no clear D gene. Germline-derived CDR1 and CDR2 are SGHAT and FQNNGV. CDR3 size: 10 residues. This CDR3 reads CAGSHGGYTF. The CDR3 DNA sequence: TGTGCCGGCAGCCACGGCGGCTACACCTTC. The complete variable domain, with remaining parts taken from reference TRBV11-2 and TRBJ1-2, reads EAGVAQSPRYKIIEKRQSVAFWCNPISGHATLYWYQQILGQGPKLLIQFQNNGVVDDSQLPKDRFSAERLKGVDSTLKIQPAKLEDSAVYLCAGSHGGYTFGSGTRLTVV.

This clonotype was detected only a few times. V gene TRBV12-3 or TRBV12-4 combines with J gene TRBJ2-3; possibly TRBD1 or TRBD2 for D (5 bases each). V dropped 7 bases and J dropped 2 bases, with 19 bases sitting between them. The length of the CDR3 is 16 residues. CDR3 region: CASTISARGPTDTQYF. The CDR3 nucleotides read TGTGCCAGCACCATATCCGCTAGGGGACCCACAGATACGCAGTATTTT.

The rearrangement joins TRBV4-3 to TRBJ2-4; no firm D call. V was cut by 10 bases and J by 8 bases, with 21 bases left in between. Germline CDR1 and CDR2: LGHNA and YSLEER. The CDR3 has 14 amino acids. DNA of the CDR3: TGCGCCAACAGTCAAGCGCCCTATGGGGACATTCAGTACTTC. It yields the protein CANSQAPYGDIQYF.

This clonotype is a singleton in its sample. The V and J genes are TRBV11-2 and TRBJ1-1; D might be TRBD1 (5 bases). Trimming stripped 5 bases from V and 6 bases from J, with 22 bases between. Germline CDR1 and CDR2: SGHAT and FQNNGV. The CDR3 contains 16 residues. In DNA form, the CDR3 reads TGTGCCAGCAGCCGTGGGGCTCAGGGATTCGGCTCTGAAGCTTTCTTT. This codes for CASSRGAQGFGSEAFF.

As to this clonotype: A read error is possible here, since a much larger clone lies one base away. The genes are TRBV6-6 and TRBJ2-6; TRBD1 matches at 8 bases. This CDR3 region has 19 residues. In germline, CDR1 is MNHNY, CDR2 SVGAGI (reference sequence). J lost 0 bases, V lost 7 bases, and 14 bases had no gene match. The CDR3 region has the DNA TGTGCCAGCAATGATCGATCAGGGGGCGTCGACTCTGGGGCCAACGTCCTGACTTTC. This codes for CASNDRSGGVDSGANVLTF.